This TCR beta chain appears in the sequencing data of a study of T cell repertoires in cytomegalovirus infection. Study-level information: CMV infection plus the matching HLA type was flagged by public TCR beta signatures.

Study outcomes and limitations: Individuals carrying CMV plus the relevant HLA were identified by cumulative frequency of public TCR beta families. The ex vivo response was dominated by HLA-C-restricted CMV-specific TCR beta clonotypes.

Many counts were recorded for this clonotype. What it binds is unknown. With 3 bases removed from V and 4 bases from J, the gap between germline ends came to 13 bases. The CDR3 runs 16 residues. MiXCR was run by TCRdb on the reads, yielding one entry per CDR3 protein. Of under 100,000 distinct CDR3 sequences listed, roughly 3.5% were seen once; the top ten hold around 4.9%. What was sequenced was PBMCs. The sequence was obtained from a human donor in good health (CMV status not recorded). Some clones in this sample may be carry-over from other donors' samples. The chain is built from TRBV12-3 or TRBV12-4 and TRBJ1-6; weak D call: TRBD1 (5 bases). The CDR3 nucleotides are TGTGCCAGCAGTTTTAGTACAGGAGTTTATAATTCACCCCTCCACTTT. The encoded protein is CASSFSTGVYNSPLHF.